A selection of T cell receptor beta chains follows, all from one sample in a study of blood T cell repertoires in COVID-19. The protocol was immunoSEQ multiplex PCR, while the TCRdb copy is restricted to in-frame clones and leaves out a portion. The profile shows around 65,000 clones, approximately 80% of them singletons. Sequenced material: peripheral blood. The origin of the receptors is an elderly man with active COVID-19. CDR3s include the opening cysteine and the closing phenylalanine or tryptophan. Fields, in order: D gene, V gene, J gene, CDR3 protein. D genes are given only for firm matches.

d_gene: NA; v_gene: TRBV2; j_gene: TRBJ2-1; CDR3aa: CASSSQGTYNEQFF
d_gene: NA; v_gene: TRBV2; j_gene: TRBJ2-2; CDR3aa: CASTVRSSGANTGELFF
d_gene: NA; v_gene: TRBV27; j_gene: TRBJ2-3; CDR3aa: CASSPNTPPIGVASTDTQYF
d_gene: TRBD2; v_gene: TRBV5-1; j_gene: TRBJ2-1; CDR3aa: CASKLDPGGVINEQFF
d_gene: TRBD2; v_gene: TRBV19; j_gene: TRBJ2-1; CDR3aa: CASRTPGGPNEQFF
d_gene: TRBD1; v_gene: TRBV19; j_gene: TRBJ1-1; CDR3aa: CASSTMTGVNTEAFF
d_gene: TRBD1; v_gene: TRBV6-2/TRBV6-3; j_gene: TRBJ1-2; CDR3aa: CASSEGQIYGYTF
d_gene: TRBD2; v_gene: TRBV6-1; j_gene: TRBJ2-7; CDR3aa: CASSDVAGGIYEQYF
d_gene: NA; v_gene: TRBV9; j_gene: TRBJ2-7; CDR3aa: CASTEGDSSYEQYF
d_gene: NA; v_gene: TRBV7-9; j_gene: TRBJ2-3; CDR3aa: CASSPMDTQYF
d_gene: NA; v_gene: TRBV9; j_gene: TRBJ1-6; CDR3aa: CASSKNYRELGSPLHF
d_gene: NA; v_gene: TRBV3-1/TRBV3-2; j_gene: TRBJ1-5; CDR3aa: CASSRSGANQPQHF
d_gene: NA; v_gene: TRBV20-1; j_gene: TRBJ1-2; CDR3aa: CSASNSNYGYTF
d_gene: NA; v_gene: TRBV7-7; j_gene: TRBJ2-5; CDR3aa: CASSPGTVGETQYF
d_gene: TRBD2; v_gene: TRBV9; j_gene: TRBJ2-5; CDR3aa: CASSPWGRGGEETQYF
d_gene: TRBD2; v_gene: TRBV9; j_gene: TRBJ2-2; CDR3aa: CASSVAGGKNTGELFF
d_gene: NA; v_gene: TRBV20-1; j_gene: TRBJ1-2; CDR3aa: CSVRWGDGYTF
d_gene: TRBD2; v_gene: TRBV9; j_gene: TRBJ2-3; CDR3aa: CASSVGRSSGGRDTQYF
d_gene: NA; v_gene: TRBV7-2; j_gene: TRBJ1-4; CDR3aa: CASSLASVVREKLFF
d_gene: TRBD2; v_gene: TRBV6-5; j_gene: TRBJ2-7; CDR3aa: CASSSAVAGNEQYF
d_gene: NA; v_gene: TRBV28; j_gene: TRBJ1-4; CDR3aa: CASLTGTHNEKLFF
d_gene: NA; v_gene: TRBV4-2; j_gene: TRBJ1-1; CDR3aa: CASSQEGGAEAFF
d_gene: NA; v_gene: TRBV5-1; j_gene: TRBJ2-3; CDR3aa: CASSSGGRTDTQYF
d_gene: TRBD2; v_gene: TRBV4-1; j_gene: TRBJ2-2; CDR3aa: CASSPSSGGALGELFF
d_gene: NA; v_gene: TRBV9; j_gene: TRBJ2-2; CDR3aa: CASSPQIGWGVNTGELFF
d_gene: TRBD1; v_gene: TRBV3-1/TRBV3-2; j_gene: TRBJ1-2; CDR3aa: CASSPYGAGQGIYGYTF
d_gene: TRBD2; v_gene: TRBV19; j_gene: TRBJ2-2; CDR3aa: CASGLAGNTGELFF
d_gene: TRBD1; v_gene: TRBV4-1; j_gene: TRBJ1-5; CDR3aa: CASRLGTGSNQPQHF
d_gene: TRBD1; v_gene: TRBV29-1; j_gene: TRBJ1-5; CDR3aa: CSPPLRDSYSNQPQHF
d_gene: TRBD1; v_gene: TRBV19; j_gene: TRBJ1-5; CDR3aa: CASSIGGQGYQPQHF
d_gene: NA; v_gene: TRBV25-1; j_gene: TRBJ2-5; CDR3aa: CASSDSSRETQYF
d_gene: NA; v_gene: TRBV5-4; j_gene: TRBJ2-1; CDR3aa: CASSFFLTPSAGQFF
d_gene: NA; v_gene: TRBV5-5; j_gene: TRBJ2-7; CDR3aa: CASWPSSGSGYEQYF